The clone carrying this T cell receptor (beta chain) was found a few times. The antigen remains undetermined. The data were obtained in a study of T cell clones after liver transplantation. About the research overall: Apart from three HCV-positive recipients, transplants were for non-autoimmune, non-viral reasons.

General study points: Small, mixed patient groups and varying post-transplant times limit these conclusions.

Per the germline V gene, CDR1 is MNHNY and CDR2 is SVGAGI (reference sequence). With 6 bases clipped from V and 7 bases from J, the junction kept 7 bases outside the gene matches. This CDR3 comprises 14 residues. Only in-frame clones appear in the TCRdb table, and some are missing; sequencing was by immunoSEQ multiplex PCR. The data contain nearly 45,000 clones, 86% of them singletons. The clonotype originates from a human patient who received a liver transplant. The graft donor may have given rise to some T cells. Source: CD4+ T cells from blood, taken 24 months after liver transplant. V usage is TRBV6-6 and J usage is TRBJ1-5; TRBD1 aligns across 9 bases. CDR3 nucleotides: TGTGCCAGCAGGCCTACAGGGGGCGAACAGCCCCAGCATTTT. Amino acids: CASRPTGGEQPQHF.